This section outlines one TCR beta chain sequence together with its context. The protocol was immunoSEQ multiplex PCR, while the TCRdb copy is restricted to in-frame clones and leaves out a portion. Among about 100,000 clones listed, 75% to 90% were seen once. The sample originates from a study of blood T cell repertoires in COVID-19. The sequencing input was peripheral blood. The sequence was collected from a man aged 45-65 years with acute or convalescent COVID-19.

The CDR3 reads CASRNYQNEQFF. The DNA of the CDR3 is TGTGCCAGTAGGAACTATCAGAATGAGCAGTTCTTC. J is TRBJ2-1 and V is TRBV19; D is undetermined. Germline CDR1 reads LNHDA; CDR2 reads SQIVND (reference sequence). CDR3 length: 12 residues. Trimming stripped 6 bases from V and 7 bases from J, with 10 bases between.